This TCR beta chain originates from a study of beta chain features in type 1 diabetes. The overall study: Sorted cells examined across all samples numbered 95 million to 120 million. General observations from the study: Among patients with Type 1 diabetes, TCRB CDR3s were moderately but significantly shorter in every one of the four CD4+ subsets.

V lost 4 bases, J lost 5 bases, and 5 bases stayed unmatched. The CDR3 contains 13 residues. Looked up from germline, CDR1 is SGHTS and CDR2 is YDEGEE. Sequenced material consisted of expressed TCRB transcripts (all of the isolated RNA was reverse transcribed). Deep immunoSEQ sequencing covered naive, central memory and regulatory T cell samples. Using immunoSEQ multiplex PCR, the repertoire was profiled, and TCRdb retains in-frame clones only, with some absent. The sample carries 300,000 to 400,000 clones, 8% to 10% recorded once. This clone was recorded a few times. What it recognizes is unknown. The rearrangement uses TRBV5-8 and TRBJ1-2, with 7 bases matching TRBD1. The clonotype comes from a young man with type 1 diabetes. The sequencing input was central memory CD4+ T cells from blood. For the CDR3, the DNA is TGTGCCAGCAGCCCCGGGACAGTTTATGGCTACACCTTC. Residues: CASSPGTVYGYTF.